This T cell receptor beta chain comes out of a study of cytomegalovirus exposure and HLA in healthy donors. Study-level information: Some 77 million unique TCRs from HLA-typed donors were held in an early release of data.

Those who donated were healthy bone marrow donors. Germline values: CDR1 ENHRY, CDR2 SYGVKD. The V and J ends lost 10 bases and 2 bases, in that order; junction bases with no gene match: 6. CDR3 length: 14 residues. Note on this clone: Its antigen is undetermined.

The study ran its PCR with 60 Vbeta and 13 Jbeta primers. Some clones are missing from TCRdb's copy, which holds only in-frame ones; the method was immunoSEQ multiplex PCR. The top ten clones hold 4% to 4.5% of a sample with about 83,000 clones, roughly 77% of them seen once. Study results and caveats: Upon later analysis, HLA-associated TCR beta chains proved more clonally expanded than other, equally common chains. The study found most TCR sequences rare, yet found some public TCRs in many donors.

The receptor comes from a man between 60 and 75 years old in good health and CMV-seronegative. Sequencing was done on a sample of PBMCs. This chain connects TRBV10-3 to TRBJ2-2; TRBD2 matches 8 bases. The CDR3 here is CATTSGGNTGELFF. The CDR3, as DNA: TGTGCCACCACTAGCGGAGGTAACACCGGGGAGCTGTTTTTT.